Included here is one T cell receptor (beta chain) sequence, with context. Its target is not known. The data belong to a study of cytomegalovirus exposure and HLA in healthy donors. At the level of the study: In a previous analysis, 120 million or so unique TCR beta sequences were found from some 180 million T cells. General observations from the study: Differences between HLA loci emerged in a later analysis of TCR association rates, with DRB1 most and HLA-C fewest. The likely explanation for a cluster of highly shared sequence variants was sequencing artifact.

PCR was performed using 60 Vbeta and 13 Jbeta primers. Method: immunoSEQ multiplex PCR; TCRdb's copy keeps in-frame clones and lacks some. The top ten clones hold roughly 0.7% of a sample with about 200,000 clones, roughly 83% of them seen once. The source material was PBMCs. This clonotype was sampled from a boy aged 2 to 10 in good health and CMV-seronegative.

The CDR3 here is CASSSDRGRTQYF. CDR3 DNA sequence: TGTGCCAGCAGCTCGGACAGGGGCCGAACGCAGTATTTT. The chain joins TRBV7-2 to TRBJ2-3, with 9 bases matching TRBD1. Germline V CDR1 and CDR2: SGHTA, FQGNSA. The CDR3 has 13 residues. J was trimmed by 9 bases and V by 4 bases; bases with no gene match: 5. Complete variable domain (other parts from reference TRBV7-2 and TRBJ2-3): GAGVSQSPSNKVTEKGKDVELRCDPISGHTALYWYRQSLGQGLEFLIYFQGNSAPDKSGLPSDRFSAERTGGSVSTLTIQRTQQEDSAVYLCASSSDRGRTQYFGPGTRLTVL.